The entry below gives a single T cell receptor beta chain sequence along with its context. Its matching antigen is unknown. The PCR employed 60 Vbeta primers together with 13 Jbeta primers. The protocol was immunoSEQ multiplex PCR, while the TCRdb copy is restricted to in-frame clones and leaves out a portion. This sample's table has 130,000 or so clones. These data belong to a study of cytomegalovirus exposure and HLA in healthy donors. Whole-study findings and limits: The study flagged about 150 TCR beta chains as cytomegalovirus-associated. Other equally common chains were less clonally expanded than HLA-associated TCR beta chains, a later analysis showed.

The CDR3 extends over 13 amino acids. Germline loops: CDR1 ENHRY, CDR2 SYGVKD. The receptor was isolated from a woman between 18 and 30 years old in good health and CMV-seronegative. Sequencing was performed on PBMCs. The chain has TRBV10-3 and TRBJ2-5; TRBD2 matches at 8 bases. The tail of the sequence fits TRBJ2-7 better, so the J call may be wrong. CDR3 loop: CAISGGTSYEQYF. CDR3 in DNA: TGTGCCATCAGTGGCGGGACTAGCTACGAGCAGTACTTC.